The 17 T cell receptor beta chains presented below share a single source sample, sequenced in a study of blood T cells in healthy people across ages. Sample-barcoded 5' priming and a J-beta primer mix drove a second PCR of roughly 7 to 11 cycles. TCRdb analysed the 5' RACE reads with MiXCR anew, one entry per CDR3 protein. The profile shows 1.5 million to 2 million distinct CDR3 sequences, about 50% of them singletons. The sample consisted of blood. These receptors were taken from a woman aged 40 to 49 in good health.

This clonotype was detected many times. The CDR3 DNA reads TGTGCCAGCAGCTCGTATAACCTGGGCCGGGGCTACACCTTC. Its protein product is CASSSYNLGRGYTF. This chain joins TRBV7-9 and TRBJ1-2; no clear D gene. The ends were cut back, 4 bases at V and 8 bases at J, with 17 bases in the middle. The germline V gene has CDR1 SEHNR and CDR2 FQNEAQ (reference sequence). There are 14 residues in the CDR3.

The chain has TRBV7-2 and TRBJ2-3; TRBD2 agrees at 7 bases. CDR1 SGHTA and CDR2 FQGNSA come from the germline V gene. The CDR3 runs 16 residues. J was trimmed by 0 bases and V by 1 base; bases with no gene match: 4. CDR3 sequence reads: CASSLVGSGSTDTQYF. CDR3 nucleotides: TGTGCCAGCAGCTTAGTCGGTAGCGGGAGCACAGATACGCAGTATTTT.

In its sample, this clonotype was seen a few times. V usage is TRBV24-1 and J usage is TRBJ2-5; D might be TRBD1 (7 bases). V was clipped by 5 bases and J by 5 bases, with 20 bases between them. Germline V lookup: CDR1 KGHDR, CDR2 SFDVKD. The CDR3 covers 16 residues. CDR3 DNA sequence: TGTGCCACCAGTGGTTTAACCAGGGGGGCCGGGGAGACCCAGTACTTC. Translated, it gives CATSGLTRGAGETQYF.

This chain joins TRBV18 and TRBJ2-7; the D gene is possibly TRBD2 (7 bases). Near its end, the DNA agrees better with TRBJ2-5, so the J call may be wrong. The V gene's germline CDR1 is KGHSH and CDR2 LQKENI. This CDR3 contains 15 residues. CDR3 in DNA: TGTGCCAGCTCCGTTAACCCGGGGGGCGAAGAGACCCAGTACTTC. Amino acids: CASSVNPGGEETQYF.

DNA of the CDR3: TGTGCCAGCATCCTGGCGGAGACACGAGGAGAGACCCAGTTCTTC. Its protein product is CASILAETRGETQFF. The V and J genes are TRBV6-6 and TRBJ2-1; D not resolved. V lost 7 bases and J lost 13, with 26 bases in between. The CDR3 is made up of 15 amino acids. CDR1 is MNHNY and CDR2 is SVGAGI in the germline V gene (reference sequence).

This clonotype was found a few times. This chain connects TRBV7-2 to TRBJ2-7; 9 nucleotides match TRBD2. CDR3 length equals 15 residues. V shed 4 bases, J shed 0 bases, and the junction held 4 bases outside the gene matches. Germline V CDR1 and CDR2: SGHTA, FQGNSA. CDR3 bases: TGTGCCAGCAGCTCAAGCGGGGGGACCTCCTACGAGCAGTACTTC. Translation: CASSSSGGTSYEQYF.

This sequence joins TRBV24-1 and TRBJ2-3; 9 bases align to TRBD2. The ends lost 11 bases at V and 3 bases at J; junction bases unmatched: 8. The germline V gene encodes CDR1 KGHDR and CDR2 SFDVKD. The CDR3 spans 14 residues. The CDR3 DNA is TGTGCCAGTGCACGCGGGGGGGAAACAGATACGCAGTATTTT. Its translation: CASARGGETDTQYF.

The chain couples TRBV27 to TRBJ1-2; D gene unclear. Germline assignment: CDR1 MNHEY and CDR2 SMNVEV (reference sequence). Trimming shortened V by 5 bases and J by 2 bases, and 12 bases separated the two germline ends. This CDR3 region has 14 residues. This chain's CDR3 is CASSPDDTNYGYTF. CDR3 nucleotides: TGTGCCAGCAGTCCCGACGACACGAACTATGGCTACACCTTC.

This clonotype was detected a few times. This rearrangement joins TRBV7-2 to TRBJ1-2; the D is unclear. CDR1 and CDR2 (germline): SGHTA, FQGNSA. V lost 6 bases and J 4 bases, leaving 12 bases between the germline ends. The CDR3 is made up of 13 amino acids. The CDR3 sequence: CASSRGSLYGYTF. The CDR3 nucleotides read TGTGCCAGCAGTAGAGGGAGTCTCTATGGCTACACCTTC.

CDR3 in DNA: TGCAGTGCTAGAGCTTCAGGGGGTACCTACGAGCAGTACTTC. It is translated as CSARASGGTYEQYF. The rearrangement links TRBV20-1 to TRBJ2-7, with TRBD1 matching over 7 bases. The CDR3 covers 14 residues. Trimming cost V 1 base and J 2 bases; bases outside gene matches: 5. Germline V gives CDR1 DFQATT, CDR2 SNEGSKA (reference sequence).

The V and J genes are TRBV6-5 and TRBJ2-5, with D perhaps TRBD2 (6 bases). There are 16 residues in the CDR3. Germline CDR1 MNHEY, CDR2 SVGAGI. V was cut by 0 bases and J by 9 bases, with 20 bases left in between. The CDR3 DNA reads TGTGCCAGCAGTTACTCGTCTAGGGCGGGATCGGTGGCCCAGTACTTC. Its protein product is CASSYSSRAGSVAQYF.

This chain joins TRBV7-9 and TRBJ1-5, with D tentatively TRBD1 (5 bases). Trimming shortened V by 5 bases and J by 1 base, and 15 bases separated the two germline ends. The CDR3 extends over 16 amino acids. Germline V gene lookup returns CDR1 SEHNR and CDR2 FQNEAQ (reference sequence). DNA for the CDR3: TGTGCCAGCAGCCCCCCGTTTGGGGGAAGCAATCAGCCCCAGCATTTT. Amino acid sequence: CASSPPFGGSNQPQHF.

This clonotype was seen more than once but under ten times. This rearrangement joins TRBV6-1 to TRBJ2-5, with D possibly called TRBD1 or TRBD2 (5 bases each). The germline V gene has CDR1 MNHNS and CDR2 SASEGT. The CDR3 totals 14 residues. V lost 1 base, J lost 11 bases, and 17 bases lay in between. The CDR3 DNA is TGTGCCAGCAGTGAAGGAGGGGCTGCTGGGAAGCAGTACTTC. Translated, it gives CASSEGGAAGKQYF.

CDR3 loop: CASSFLGGPSNTQYF. CDR3 nucleotide sequence: TGTGCCAGCAGCTTTCTAGGGGGGCCTAGCAATACGCAGTATTTT. V gene TRBV7-2 combines with J gene TRBJ2-3; TRBD1 or TRBD2 may be the D gene (6 bases each). With 3 bases removed from V and 7 bases from J, the gap between germline ends came to 17 bases. The CDR3 is 15 residues long. Germline values: CDR1 SGHTA, CDR2 FQGNSA.

This clonotype was counted between two and nine times. This rearrangement joins TRBV4-3 to TRBJ2-1; no reliable D call. The CDR3 is 17 amino acids. V was cut by 1 base and J by 9 bases, with 22 bases left in between. Germline loops: CDR1 LGHNA, CDR2 YSLEER. The CDR3, as DNA: TGCGCCAGCAGCCAAGTATCGACTTCGTGGCCGGCCGGTGAGCAGTTCTTC. Protein: CASSQVSTSWPAGEQFF.

The gene calls are TRBV20-1 and TRBJ2-7; D is perhaps TRBD2 (6 bases). The end of the DNA is better explained by TRBJ2-5, so the J call may be wrong. Germline V lookup: CDR1 DFQATT, CDR2 SNEGSKA (reference sequence). The CDR3 has 14 residues. CDR3 loop: CSASGGVTAETQYF. CDR3 DNA sequence: TGCAGTGCTAGCGGGGGTGTCACGGCGGAGACCCAGTACTTC.

This chain uses TRBV27 with TRBJ2-5, with 7 nucleotides matching TRBD1. With 0 bases clipped from V and 8 bases from J, the junction kept 9 bases outside the gene matches. The CDR3 runs 15 residues. Germline-derived CDR1 and CDR2 are MNHEY and SMNVEV (reference sequence). In nucleotides, the CDR3 is TGTGCCAGCAGTTTATCGAAAGGGGGCGCAAGCACCCAGTACTTC. Protein sequence: CASSLSKGGASTQYF.